The 27 T cell receptor beta chains given below trace back to one sample, sequenced in a study of T cells in women clearing cervical HPV infection (dated by TCRdb to between 2017 and 2018). The method was the immunoSEQ multiplex PCR assay. As stored in TCRdb, this immuneACCESS dataset retains in-frame rearrangements with V and J assigned. A fraction of the clones does not appear; measured against another copy, unresolved V genes explain less than half of the discrepancy, and the remainder lacks a known reason. The table held for this sample gives 25,000 to 35,000 clones. Of the sample, about 16% is held by the ten largest clones. The specimen was blood buffy coat. These receptor sequences come from a woman between 18 and 70 years old with a cervical HPV16 infection that either progressed to CIN3+ or cleared (not recorded which).

Comment on this clone: One end of the junction varies from germline; a read error may be responsible. The CDR3 end is not reached by the read, which stops 3 residues before it; the germline J gene fills it in. The J gene is TRBJ2-7, the V gene TRBV5-1; 7 bases map to TRBD2. This CDR3 is 16 amino acids long. Germline loops: CDR1 SGHRS, CDR2 YFSETQ. The CDR3 bases that were read are TGCGCCAGCAGCTTGGGGTCCGGGACTAACTCCCACGAG. It codes for CASSLGSGTNSHE. The whole CDR3 protein reads CASSLGSGTNSHEQYF. Drawing the rest from reference TRBV5-1 and TRBJ2-7, the complete variable domain is KAGVTQTPRYLIKTRGQQVTLSCSPISGHRSVSWYQQTPGQGLQFLFEYFSETQRNKGNFPGRFSGRQFSNSRSEMNVSTLELGDSALYLCASSLGSGTNSHEQYFGPGTRLTVT.

Turning to this clone: The read comes to an end 3 residues before the CDR3 does, leaving the germline J gene to fill in the end. V is TRBV5-1 and J is TRBJ1-4, with TRBD1 matching over 7 bases. CDR3 length equals 16 residues. Germline loops: CDR1 SGHRS, CDR2 YFSETQ. Partial CDR3 DNA: TGCGCCAGCAGCCGGGACAGAGGGCAATTTAATTCACCA. This translates into CASSRDRGQFNSP. In full, the CDR3 is CASSRDRGQFNSPLFF.

Turning to this clone: The read halts 3 residues ahead of the CDR3 end, with the missing end drawn from the germline J gene. This chain uses TRBV14 with TRBJ1-5; D is undetermined. The V end lost 0 bases, the J end lost 9 bases, and 9 bases lay between the germline ends. This CDR3 has 13 amino acids. In germline, CDR1 is SGHDN, CDR2 FVKESK. CDR3 bases read: TGTGCCAGCAGCCAAGATCACTCATGGCCC. Amino acid sequence: CASSQDHSWP. The CDR3 in full is CASSQDHSWPQHF.

About this clone: The read terminates 3 residues before the CDR3 end, so the remaining end is supplied by the germline J gene. This rearrangement joins TRBV20-1 to TRBJ2-1; D ambiguous. The CDR3 contains 15 residues. Trimming removed 3 bases from V and 5 bases from J, with 17 bases in between. Germline CDR1 is DFQATT and CDR2 is SNEGSKA (reference sequence). The CDR3 sequence: CSARIGGATHNEQFF. The sequenced CDR3 bases are TGCAGTGCTAGGATTGGCGGAGCTACTCACAATGAG.

On this clone itself: The CDR3 end lies 3 residues beyond the end of the read and is filled in from the germline J gene. The rearrangement links TRBV20-1 to TRBJ2-7, with TRBD1 identical over 10 bases. Per the germline V gene, CDR1 is DFQATT and CDR2 is SNEGSKA (reference sequence). The V segment lost 6 bases and the J segment 2 bases; nucleotides outside the gene matches: 4. The length of the CDR3 is 13 residues. The CDR3 here is CSAPDRGPYEQYF. CDR3 bases read: TGCAGTGCCCCTGACAGGGGGCCCTACGAG.

In regard to this clone: The read gets to within 3 residues of the CDR3 end, and the germline J gene fills in the rest. The V gene is TRBV5-4, the J gene TRBJ2-2; a possible D gene is TRBD1 (6 bases). V was clipped by 3 bases and J by 5 bases, with 17 bases between them. The CDR3 is made up of 16 amino acids. Germline CDR1 SGHNT, CDR2 YYREEE (reference sequence). The CDR3 reads CASSSAETRGTGELFF. CDR3 DNA (partial): TGTGCCAGCAGCTCGGCGGAAACCAGGGGTACCGGGGAG. The complete variable domain, with remaining parts taken from reference TRBV5-4 and TRBJ2-2, reads ETGVTQSPTHLIKTRGQQVTLRCSSQSGHNTVSWYQQALGQGPQFIFQYYREEENGRGNFPPRFSGLQFPNYSSELNVNALELDDSALYLCASSSAETRGTGELFFGEGSRLTVL.

A word on this clone: The CDR3 end falls 3 residues outside the read, so it is completed with the germline J gene. The chain has TRBV5-1 and TRBJ2-5; D gene unclear. The CDR3 extends over 10 amino acids. Germline V gives CDR1 SGHRS, CDR2 YFSETQ. CDR3 loop: CANPTDTQYF. The sequenced part of the CDR3 DNA is TGCGCCAACCCCACAGATACC.

About this clone: The CDR3 end is not reached by the read, which stops 3 residues before it; the germline J gene fills it in. This chain connects TRBV15 to TRBJ2-5, with D tentatively TRBD1 or TRBD2 (7 bases each). Germline V gene data show CDR1 as LNHNV and CDR2 as YYDKDF (reference sequence). This CDR3 region has 18 residues. Deletions cut 5 bases from V and 5 bases from J, with 27 bases between. CDR3 residues: CATSSHYLGGGGEETQYF. The part of the CDR3 DNA that was read is TGTGCCACCAGCTCCCACTACTTAGGGGGAGGGGGCGAGGAGACC.

Details on this clone: Read data end 3 residues before the CDR3 end; the end is taken from the germline J gene. The rearrangement uses TRBV18 and TRBJ2-3; D is possibly TRBD2 (6 bases). The CDR3 runs 12 residues. Germline V CDR1 and CDR2: KGHSH, LQKENI. The part of the CDR3 DNA that was read is TGTGCCAGCTCACCATCGGAGGGGACG. It codes for CASSPSEGT. The whole CDR3 protein is CASSPSEGTQYF. The variable domain in full, with the rest retrieved from reference TRBV18 and TRBJ2-3, is NAGVMQNPRHLVRRRGQEARLRCSPMKGHSHVYWYRQLPEEGLKFMVYLQKENIIDESGMPKERFSAEFPKEGPSILRIQQVVRGDSAAYFCASSPSEGTQYFGPGTRLTVL.

Worth noting for this clone: The read gets to within 3 residues of the CDR3 end, and the germline J gene fills in the rest. V and J are TRBV10-3 and TRBJ2-7, with D possibly being TRBD2 (6 bases). In germline, CDR1 is ENHRY, CDR2 SYGVKD. The CDR3 has 13 amino acids. Trimming pared 7 bases from V and 0 bases from J, leaving 10 bases between. CDR3 loop: CAITEGYSYEQYF. The DNA read from the CDR3 is TGTGCCATCACGGAGGGTTACTCCTACGAG.

Turning to this clone: The CDR3 end lies 3 residues beyond the end of the read and is filled in from the germline J gene. The chain recombines TRBV18 with TRBJ2-4; no reliable D call. The CDR3 length is 13 residues. Germline CDR1 reads KGHSH; CDR2 reads LQKENI. The CDR3 loop is CASSPSLQETQYF. The CDR3 DNA, read in part, is TGTGCCAGCTCACCATCACTACAAGAGACT.

The CDR3 sequence: CASSLMGGNEKLFF. The sequenced part of the CDR3 DNA is TGTGCCAGCAGCTTGATGGGGGGAAATGAAAAG. The chain is built from TRBV11-2 and TRBJ2-2, with D possibly TRBD2 on 6 matching bases. The read comes to an end 3 residues before the CDR3 does, leaving the germline J gene to fill in the end. The CDR3 totals 14 residues. Germline V gives CDR1 SGHAT, CDR2 FQNNGV.

Turning to this clone: The read falls 3 residues short of the CDR3 end, and the missing part is taken from the germline J gene. The V and J genes are TRBV2 and TRBJ1-4; tentatively, D is TRBD1 (5 bases). The CDR3 spans 14 residues. The germline V gene encodes CDR1 SNHLY and CDR2 FYNNEI. The CDR3 bases that were read are TGTGCCAATCGCCCTGACTCTGGGGCCAACGTA. It encodes CANRPDSGANV. The full CDR3 reads CANRPDSGANVLFF.

On this clone itself: The CDR3 extends 3 residues past the end of the read, so its final part is completed from the germline J gene. V usage is TRBV7-3 and J usage is TRBJ2-6, with D possibly being TRBD2 (5 bases). Germline CDR1 and CDR2: SGHTA and FQGTGA. V lost 5 bases and J lost 1, with 12 bases in between. This CDR3 has 16 amino acids. The CDR3 region is CASSLMSGSGANVLTF. The CDR3 DNA, read in part, is TGTGCCAGCAGCCTGATGTCGGGGTCTGGGGCCAACGTC. Combining the CDR3 with reference TRBV7-3 and TRBJ2-6 gives the whole variable domain GAGVSQTPSNKVTEKGKYVELRCDPISGHTALYWYRQSLGQGPEFLIYFQGTGAADDSGLPNDRFFAVRPEGSVSTLKIQRTERGDSAVYLCASSLMSGSGANVLTFGAGSRLTVL.

Details on this clone: The CDR3 end falls 3 residues outside the read, so it is completed with the germline J gene. The chain has TRBV6-2 or TRBV6-3 and TRBJ2-2; 8 positions match TRBD1. CDR1 MNHEY and CDR2 SVGEGT come from the germline V gene. With V trimmed by 6 bases and J by 6 bases, 9 bases remained unmatched. This CDR3 has 15 residues. The CDR3 bases that were read are TGTGCCAGCAGAACCAGCAGGGGGCTCTCCGGGGAG. Its protein product is CASRTSRGLSGE. The entire CDR3 sequence reads CASRTSRGLSGELFF.

In the case of this clone: The read comes to an end 3 residues before the CDR3 does, leaving the germline J gene to fill in the end. The V gene is TRBV27, the J gene TRBJ2-7, with a weak D call TRBD1 (6 bases). The germline V gene encodes CDR1 MNHEY and CDR2 SMNVEV (reference sequence). This CDR3 contains 16 residues. Trimming removed 5 bases at V and 5 bases at J, with 22 bases between. CDR3 protein: CASSPHLRTVSDEQYF. The covered CDR3 bases are TGTGCCAGCAGTCCCCACCTTCGGACAGTGTCGGACGAG.

With regard to this clone: Sequencing ends 3 residues short of the CDR3 end; the germline J gene provides the rest. The genes are TRBV7-3 and TRBJ1-1; 7 nucleotides line up with TRBD1. The germline V gene has CDR1 SGHTA and CDR2 FQGTGA. The CDR3 is 13 residues long. V was clipped by 1 base and J by 6 bases; unmatched bases: 2. CDR3 sequence reads: CASSLIQGSEAFF. CDR3 bases read: TGTGCCAGCAGCTTAATACAGGGGTCTGAA.

On this clone itself: A junction end diverges from the germline sequence, so it may reflect a read error. The CDR3 is cut off 3 residues early in the read; its end comes from the germline J gene. Other DNA sequences in this specimen translate into the identical CDR3. The chain recombines TRBV10-3 with TRBJ1-2; maybe TRBD1 (5 bases). Per the germline V gene, CDR1 is ENHRY and CDR2 is SYGVKD. This CDR3 spans 14 amino acids. The covered CDR3 bases are TGTGCCATCAGTGAGAAAGGGGAATGGGATGGT. This encodes CAISEKGEWDG. The whole CDR3 protein reads CAISEKGEWDGYTF.

About this clone itself: Read coverage stops 3 residues before the CDR3 terminus; the germline J gene supplies the remainder. The J gene is TRBJ1-2, the V gene TRBV28; 7 bases fit TRBD1. CDR3 length: 15 amino acids. The germline CDR1 and CDR2 sequences are MDHEN and SYDVKM. Trimming took 4 bases from V and 4 from J; bases not matched to a gene: 9. The CDR3 here is CASSSRGHLGYGYTF. The CDR3 bases that were read are TGTGCCAGCAGTTCGAGGGGGCATCTCGGCTATGGC.

Of note for this clone: The CDR3 is cut off 3 residues early in the read; its end comes from the germline J gene. V is TRBV19 and J is TRBJ1-5; perhaps TRBD1 as D (5 bases). CDR3 length equals 15 residues. Per the germline V gene, CDR1 is LNHDA and CDR2 is SQIVND (reference sequence). V was clipped by 4 bases and J by 1 base, with 11 bases between them. The sequenced CDR3 bases are TGTGCCAGTAGTAAACAGGATTTGAGCAATCAGCCC. Its protein product is CASSKQDLSNQP. The complete CDR3 reads CASSKQDLSNQPQHF.

As concerns this clone: The CDR3 is cut off 3 residues early in the read; its end comes from the germline J gene. The chain is built from TRBV2 and TRBJ1-2; possible D gene TRBD1, 5 bases. The CDR3 contains 13 residues. Germline CDR1 and CDR2: SNHLY and FYNNEI. Trimming stripped 6 bases from V and 2 bases from J, with 10 bases between. This CDR3 reads CASSRDYNYGYTF. The sequenced CDR3 bases are TGTGCCAGCAGCCGGGACTACAACTATGGC.

As for this clone: The read finishes 3 residues shy of the CDR3 end, and the germline J gene is used to complete it. The chain combines TRBV20-1 with TRBJ2-1; 7 bases are a match to TRBD1. Trimming took 1 base from V and 6 from J; bases not matched to a gene: 6. CDR1 and CDR2 (germline): DFQATT, SNEGSKA (reference sequence). This CDR3 has 14 amino acids. The covered CDR3 bases are TGCAGTGCTAGAGCCGAGGGGGCGCGCAATGAG. The encoded protein is CSARAEGARNE. The complete CDR3 reads CSARAEGARNEQFF.

About this clone itself: With the read ending 3 residues before the CDR3 end, the germline J gene is used to fill in that end. The chain recombines TRBV7-6 with TRBJ1-1; weak D call: TRBD1 (6 bases). The V gene's germline CDR1 is SGHVS and CDR2 FNYEAQ. The CDR3 is made up of 13 amino acids. V dropped 5 bases and J dropped 2 bases, with 9 bases sitting between them. This CDR3 reads CASSPRGNTEAFF. The CDR3 bases that were read are TGTGCCAGCAGCCCCAGGGGCAACACTGAA.

Comments on this clone: Read sequence stops 3 residues before the CDR3 end, and the germline J gene provides the missing end. The chain links TRBV18 to TRBJ2-2; perhaps TRBD1 as D (6 bases). CDR3 length: 15 residues. Germline-derived CDR1 and CDR2 are KGHSH and LQKENI. The V gene lost 4 bases and the J gene lost 2 bases, with 11 bases spanning the gap. CDR3 DNA, as far as it was read: TGTGCCAGCTCACAGGGACATTCCAACACCGGGGAG. Protein: CASSQGHSNTGE. The full-length CDR3 reads as CASSQGHSNTGELFF. Using reference TRBV18 and TRBJ2-2 for the parts outside the CDR3, the full variable domain is NAGVMQNPRHLVRRRGQEARLRCSPMKGHSHVYWYRQLPEEGLKFMVYLQKENIIDESGMPKERFSAEFPKEGPSILRIQQVVRGDSAAYFCASSQGHSNTGELFFGEGSRLTVL.

About this clone: Read coverage stops 3 residues before the CDR3 terminus; the germline J gene supplies the remainder. The gene calls are TRBV5-1 and TRBJ2-1, with 8 bases lining up with TRBD2. The CDR3 loop spans 16 amino acids. The J segment lost 7 bases and the V segment lost 4 bases, leaving 13 bases of the junction unmatched. From germline, CDR1 is SGHRS and CDR2 YFSETQ. The sequenced CDR3 bases are TGCGCCAGCAGCCGCACTCCGACTAGCGAGGGGAATGAG. As protein: CASSRTPTSEGNE. The whole CDR3 protein reads CASSRTPTSEGNEQFF.

About this clone itself: The read gets to within 3 residues of the CDR3 end, and the germline J gene fills in the rest. The rearrangement joins TRBV7-7 to TRBJ2-1, with 8 bases matching TRBD2. Per germline, CDR1 SSHAT and CDR2 FNYEAQ (reference sequence). The junction had 8 bases not matched to a gene; V was cut back by 5 bases and J by 8 bases. This CDR3 region has 14 residues. Here the CDR3 reads CASSRGTSADEQFF. The CDR3 bases that were read are TGTGCCAGCAGCCGCGGGACTAGTGCCGATGAG. The whole variable domain, remainder taken from reference TRBV7-7 and TRBJ2-1, is GAGVSQSPRYKVTKRGQDVTLRCDPISSHATLYWYQQALGQGPEFLTYFNYEAQPDKSGLPSDRFSAERPEGSISTLTIQRTEQRDSAMYRCASSRGTSADEQFFGPGTRLTVL.

As regards this clone: Coverage ceases 3 residues before the CDR3 finishes, and the germline J gene fills in the end. The chain recombines TRBV12-3 or TRBV12-4 with TRBJ2-3; 7 bases line up with TRBD2. Trimming cost V 7 bases and J 3 bases; bases outside gene matches: 7. This CDR3 is 14 amino acids long. Incomplete CDR3 DNA: TGTGCCAGCACGAGCGGGGCTGGGACAGATACG. Amino acids: CASTSGAGTDT. The full CDR3 protein reads CASTSGAGTDTQYF.